The 11 T cell receptor beta chains given below trace back to one sample, sequenced in a study of blood T cell repertoires in COVID-19 (dated by TCRdb to about 2020). Libraries were built with the immunoSEQ multiplex PCR assay. As stored in TCRdb, this immuneACCESS dataset retains in-frame rearrangements with V and J assigned. A fraction of the clones does not appear; measured against another copy, unresolved V genes explain less than half of the discrepancy, and the remainder lacks a known reason. The sample table records 350,000 to 450,000 clones; around four fifths of these occur just once. Clones ranked in the top ten supply about 4.8% of the sample. Sample: PBMCs or T cells enriched from blood (not recorded which). The receptor set was obtained from a woman between 50 and 59 years old who had recovered from COVID-19.

This clone was counted a single time. J is TRBJ2-1 and V is TRBV25-1; TRBD2 matches 10 bases. The length of the CDR3 is 16 residues. Trimming at V came to 5 bases and at J to 7 bases, leaving 11 bases not matched to a gene. Germline assignment: CDR1 MGHDK and CDR2 SYGVNS. CDR3 amino acids: CASSYDSGGPLNEQFF. The CDR3 DNA is TGTGCCAGCAGTTACGATAGCGGGGGGCCCTTAAATGAGCAGTTCTTC.

The rearrangement uses TRBV5-1 and TRBJ2-4; 10 bases align to TRBD1. The V gene end was trimmed by 6 bases and the J gene end by 6 bases; junction bases not matched to a gene: 6. Per germline, CDR1 SGHRS and CDR2 YFSETQ. The CDR3 is 14 residues long. The CDR3 bases are TGCGCCAGCACGACAGGGGGCGGGAGAAACATTCAGTACTTC. It translates to CASTTGGGRNIQYF.

This rearrangement joins TRBV2 to TRBJ2-7; weak D call: TRBD1 (6 bases). The CDR3 totals 14 residues. Germline loops: CDR1 SNHLY, CDR2 FYNNEI. V was shortened by 4 bases and J by 2 bases, with 12 bases between the two germline ends. The DNA for the CDR3 is TGTGCCAGCAGTGTCACAGGGATGGCCTACGAGCAGTACTTC. This codes for CASSVTGMAYEQYF.

This rearrangement joins TRBV5-6 to TRBJ1-3, with unresolved D. Germline CDR1 SGHDT, CDR2 YYEEEE. V lost 3 bases and J 7 bases, leaving 23 bases between the germline ends. This CDR3 has 17 residues. The DNA for the CDR3 is TGTGCCAGCAGCTACCGACGTGGAGGGCGGGCGAGGAACACCATATATTTT. Its protein product is CASSYRRGGRARNTIYF.

V usage is TRBV27 and J usage is TRBJ1-2; 7 positions agree with TRBD1. The CDR3 extends over 15 amino acids. With 6 bases clipped from V and 3 bases from J, the junction kept 10 bases outside the gene matches. Germline-derived CDR1 and CDR2 are MNHEY and SMNVEV (reference sequence). CDR3 DNA sequence: TGTGCCAGCAGAAGCGTAGGGGGCAGGCACTATGGCTACACCTTC. Translation: CASRSVGGRHYGYTF.

The chain couples TRBV5-4 to TRBJ2-3; 9 bases map to TRBD2. Germline V lookup: CDR1 SGHNT, CDR2 YYREEE (reference sequence). There are 16 residues in the CDR3. V was pared by 0 bases and J by 2 bases, with 4 bases of the junction left unmatched. The CDR3 region has the DNA TGTGCCAGCAGCTTGGAACTAGCGGGCGTCACAGATACGCAGTATTTT. As protein: CASSLELAGVTDTQYF.

This clone appeared once. The chain uses TRBV9 and TRBJ2-3, with 10 positions matching TRBD1. After removal of 4 bases from V and 5 bases from J, the junction contained 7 bases not matched to a gene. Germline CDR1 is SGDLS and CDR2 is YYNGEE. This CDR3 comprises 15 residues. Written as DNA, the CDR3 is TGTGCCAGCAGCTCGACAGGGGGCTTTGGAGATACGCAGTATTTT. Residues: CASSSTGGFGDTQYF.

V usage is TRBV4-3 and J usage is TRBJ2-1; the D is unclear. The CDR3 loop spans 17 amino acids. V dropped 1 base and J dropped 7 bases, with 20 bases sitting between them. CDR1 LGHNA and CDR2 YSLEER come from the germline V gene. The CDR3 is CASSQGTGSQTQNEQFF. In DNA form, the CDR3 reads TGCGCCAGCAGCCAAGGTACCGGCTCTCAGACTCAGAATGAGCAGTTCTTC.

V and J are TRBV6-5 and TRBJ1-1; D possibly corresponds to TRBD1 (6 bases). Germline lookup yields CDR1 MNHEY and CDR2 SVGAGI. This CDR3 contains 14 residues. Trimming removed 2 bases from V and 8 bases from J, with 15 bases in between. The CDR3 here is CASSYTGNVLEAFF. The DNA of the CDR3 is TGTGCCAGCAGTTACACAGGGAACGTGTTGGAAGCTTTCTTT.

The chain has TRBV18 and TRBJ2-3; D perhaps matches TRBD1 (5 bases). Looked up from germline, CDR1 is KGHSH and CDR2 is LQKENI. The CDR3 spans 17 residues. The V end was cut by 6 bases, the J end by 2 bases, with 21 bases between. The CDR3 nucleotides read TGTGCCAGCTCGTCGCCAGGGAACAAAAGAACCACAGATACGCAGTATTTT. It specifies CASSSPGNKRTTDTQYF.

The chain carries TRBV7-2 and TRBJ1-4; D is unclear. This CDR3 is built from 14 residues. The V and J ends lost 5 bases and 5 bases respectively, with 12 bases between them. Per germline, CDR1 SGHTA and CDR2 FQGNSA. This CDR3 reads CASSLTGRNEKLFF. DNA for the CDR3: TGTGCCAGCAGCCTCACGGGAAGAAATGAAAAACTGTTTTTT. Complete variable domain (other parts from reference TRBV7-2 and TRBJ1-4): GAGVSQSPSNKVTEKGKDVELRCDPISGHTALYWYRQSLGQGLEFLIYFQGNSAPDKSGLPSDRFSAERTGGSVSTLTIQRTQQEDSAVYLCASSLTGRNEKLFFGSGTQLSVL.